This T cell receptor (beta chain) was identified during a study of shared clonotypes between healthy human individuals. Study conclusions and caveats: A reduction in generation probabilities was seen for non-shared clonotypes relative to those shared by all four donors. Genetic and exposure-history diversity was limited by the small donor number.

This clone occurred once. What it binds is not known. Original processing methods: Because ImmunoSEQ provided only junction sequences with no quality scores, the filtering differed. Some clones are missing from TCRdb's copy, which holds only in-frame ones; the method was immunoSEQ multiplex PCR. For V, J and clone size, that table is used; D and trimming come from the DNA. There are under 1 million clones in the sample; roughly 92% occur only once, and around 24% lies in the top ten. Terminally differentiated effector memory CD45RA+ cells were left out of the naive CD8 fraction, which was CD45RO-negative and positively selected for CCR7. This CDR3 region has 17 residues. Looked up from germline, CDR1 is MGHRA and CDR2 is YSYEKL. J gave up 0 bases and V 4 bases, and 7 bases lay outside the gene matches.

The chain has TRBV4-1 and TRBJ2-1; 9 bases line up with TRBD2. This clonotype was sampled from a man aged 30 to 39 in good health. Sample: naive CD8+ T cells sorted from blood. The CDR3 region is CASSLRTSASSYNEQFF. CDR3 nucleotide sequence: TGCGCCAGCAGCCTCAGGACTAGCGCAAGCTCCTACAATGAGCAGTTCTTC.